These 27 T cell receptor beta chains came from one sample sequenced in a study of cytomegalovirus exposure and HLA in healthy donors. PCR employed 60 Vbeta and 13 Jbeta primers. Here immunoSEQ multiplex PCR was the method, and the copy in TCRdb shows in-frame clones only, minus some. The table for this sample gives 150,000 to 200,000 clones. Sequenced input: PBMCs. The receptors were gathered from a man aged 25 to 40 in good health and CMV-seronegative.

CDR3 sequence (DNA): TGTGCCAGCAGGCACGGGCCCGGAAGCGGGGCCGCATCCTACGAGCAGTACTTC. This codes for CASRHGPGSGAASYEQYF. The chain combines TRBV16 with TRBJ2-7; 7 bases are a match to TRBD2. V shed 6 bases, J shed 1 base, and the junction held 18 bases outside the gene matches. Germline CDR1 and CDR2: KGHSY and FQNENV. This CDR3 comprises 18 residues. The full variable domain, rest sourced from reference TRBV16 and TRBJ2-7, is GEEVAQTPKHLVRGEGQKAKLYCAPIKGHSYVFWYQQVLKNEFKFLISFQNENVFDETGMPKERFSAKCLPNSPCSLEIQATKLEDSAVYFCASRHGPGSGAASYEQYFGPGTRLTVT.

The rearrangement links TRBV9 to TRBJ2-3, with D tentatively TRBD2 (5 bases). Trimming pared 5 bases from V and 5 bases from J, leaving 18 bases between. Germline CDR1 SGDLS, CDR2 YYNGEE. The CDR3 spans 15 residues. This CDR3 reads CASRQQTHRGDTQYF. The CDR3 DNA follows: TGTGCCAGCAGGCAACAGACCCACCGGGGAGATACGCAGTATTTT.

The gene calls are TRBV6-5 and TRBJ2-1, with D perhaps matching TRBD2 (5 bases). Trimming pared 4 bases from V and 8 bases from J, leaving 15 bases between. CDR3 length equals 14 residues. The germline V gene encodes CDR1 MNHEY and CDR2 SVGAGI. In DNA form, the CDR3 reads TGTGCCAGCAGTTCTAGCAACAACGCCCATGAGCAGTTCTTC. The encoded protein is CASSSSNNAHEQFF.

The rearrangement uses TRBV18 and TRBJ2-1; a possible D gene is TRBD2 (6 bases). This CDR3 spans 12 amino acids. V was shortened by 8 bases and J by 5 bases, with 10 bases between the two germline ends. Germline CDR1 and CDR2: KGHSH and LQKENI. The CDR3: CASHTGDNEQFF. CDR3 sequence (DNA): TGTGCCAGCCATACGGGGGACAATGAGCAGTTCTTC. Together with reference TRBV18 and TRBJ2-1, the CDR3 gives the full variable domain: NAGVMQNPRHLVRRRGQEARLRCSPMKGHSHVYWYRQLPEEGLKFMVYLQKENIIDESGMPKERFSAEFPKEGPSILRIQQVVRGDSAAYFCASHTGDNEQFFGPGTRLTVL.

The genes are TRBV28 and TRBJ1-5; maybe TRBD1 (6 bases). Trimming took off 1 base at V and 6 bases at J, with 10 bases between the two ends. Germline V lookup: CDR1 MDHEN, CDR2 SYDVKM. CDR3 length equals 14 residues. CDR3 loop: CASSLSQGTQPQHF. CDR3 nucleotides: TGTGCCAGCAGTTTATCCCAGGGGACTCAGCCCCAGCATTTT.

V and J are TRBV7-2 and TRBJ1-1; the D is unclear. V was pared by 7 bases and J by 11 bases, with 20 bases between. Germline CDR1 is SGHTA and CDR2 is FQGNSA. The CDR3 totals 13 residues. CDR3 sequence reads: CASTRRGTLGAFF. The CDR3 nucleotides read TGTGCCAGCACCCGACGGGGAACCCTCGGGGCTTTCTTT.

This chain connects TRBV5-1 to TRBJ2-7; D possibly corresponds to TRBD1 (5 bases). Germline V gene data show CDR1 as SGHRS and CDR2 as YFSETQ. Trimming left V 0 bases short and J 2 bases short, with 15 bases between. The length of the CDR3 is 16 residues. The CDR3 region is CASSLVTGSRTYEQYF. DNA for the CDR3: TGCGCCAGCAGCTTGGTTACAGGTTCGCGGACCTACGAGCAGTACTTC.

The genes are TRBV28 and TRBJ2-3, with 8 bases matching TRBD2. The CDR3 spans 13 residues. V lost 6 bases, J lost 7 bases, and 6 bases stayed unmatched. The germline V gene encodes CDR1 MDHEN and CDR2 SYDVKM. The CDR3 sequence: CASSGGGIHTQYF. DNA of the CDR3: TGTGCCAGCAGCGGGGGGGGGATTCATACGCAGTATTTT.

The chain is built from TRBV7-2 and TRBJ2-1, with 8 bases aligning to TRBD2. Germline lookup yields CDR1 SGHTA and CDR2 FQGNSA. The trim removed 2 bases at V and 9 bases at J, leaving 9 bases unmatched. The CDR3 is 15 amino acids. The DNA of the CDR3 is TGTGCCAGCAGCTTACACACGGGGGGGAGGGGTGAGCAGTTCTTC. This encodes CASSLHTGGRGEQFF.

This chain connects TRBV15 to TRBJ2-7; D gene uncertain. V gave up 0 bases and J gave up 7 bases, with 13 bases separating them. In germline, CDR1 is LNHNV, CDR2 YYDKDF (reference sequence). The CDR3 runs to 14 residues. The DNA of the CDR3 is TGTGCCACCAGCAGAGATCGCACTCCTCGGGAGCAGTACTTC. Protein sequence: CATSRDRTPREQYF.

This sequence joins TRBV11-1 and TRBJ1-3; 7 bases align to TRBD1. Germline V gene data show CDR1 as SGHAT and CDR2 as FQDESV (reference sequence). CDR3 length equals 14 residues. Unmatched junction bases numbered 3, after V lost 4 bases and J lost 3 bases. CDR3 nucleotides: TGTGCCAGCAGCTGGGACAGCAGTGGAAACACCATATATTTT. It translates to CASSWDSSGNTIYF.

This chain connects TRBV4-1 to TRBJ2-7, with a possible D match to TRBD1 (6 bases). V lost 4 bases, J lost 3 bases, and 13 bases lay in between. CDR3 length: 14 residues. Germline lookup yields CDR1 MGHRA and CDR2 YSYEKL. The DNA of the CDR3 is TGCGCCAGCAGCCCCCGACAGGAAAACTACGAGCAGTACTTC. Translation: CASSPRQENYEQYF.

This chain connects TRBV4-2 to TRBJ2-7; 9 bases map to TRBD2. CDR3 length equals 15 residues. V trimming: 3 bases; J trimming: 3 bases; junction bases outside the gene matches: 6. Germline V gene sequence: CDR1 LGHNA, CDR2 YNFKEQ. The CDR3 here is CASSQSLSGSYEQYF. The DNA for the CDR3 is TGTGCCAGCAGCCAGTCCCTTAGCGGGAGCTACGAGCAGTACTTC.

This sequence joins TRBV19 and TRBJ1-2; no firm D call. Germline V lookup: CDR1 LNHDA, CDR2 SQIVND (reference sequence). This CDR3 is built from 17 residues. V shed 5 bases and J shed 3 bases, with 22 bases lying between them. CDR3 sequence: CASSVTGSLREYYGYTF. The CDR3 bases are TGTGCCAGTAGTGTGACCGGTTCGCTTCGGGAGTACTATGGCTACACCTTC.

DNA of the CDR3: TGTGCCAGCAGCTCTGGGGGCCTAGCGGGAGGCGAGCAGTTCTTC. Translated, it gives CASSSGGLAGGEQFF. This chain uses TRBV7-9 with TRBJ2-1, with TRBD2 matching 11 bases. The CDR3 consists of 15 residues. In germline, CDR1 is SEHNR, CDR2 FQNEAQ (reference sequence). The junction had 9 bases not matched to a gene; V was cut back by 4 bases and J by 10 bases.

V usage is TRBV10-1 and J usage is TRBJ2-7; D gene uncertain. The CDR3 extends over 9 amino acids. Germline CDR1 and CDR2: WNHNN and SYGVQD (reference sequence). With 11 bases removed from V and 5 bases from J, the gap between germline ends came to 7 bases. The CDR3 loop reads CARPDEQYF. The CDR3 coding sequence is TGCGCCCGCCCGGACGAGCAGTACTTC.

The V gene is TRBV11-3, the J gene TRBJ2-2; TRBD1 matches at 7 bases. V lost 5 bases, J lost 1 base, and 4 bases stayed unmatched. The CDR3 runs 15 residues. The V gene's germline CDR1 is SGHNT and CDR2 YENEEA. The CDR3 protein is CASSPRTGNTGELFF. The CDR3 DNA sequence: TGTGCCAGCAGCCCGCGGACAGGGAACACCGGGGAGCTGTTTTTT. The full variable domain, its missing parts supplied by reference TRBV11-3 and TRBJ2-2, is EAGVVQSPRYKIIEKKQPVAFWCNPISGHNTLYWYLQNLGQGPELLIRYENEEAVDDSQLPKDRFSAERLKGVDSTLKIQPAELGDSAVYLCASSPRTGNTGELFFGEGSRLTVL.

With regard to this clone: At the DNA level, this CDR3 is encoded by other sequences in the same sample as well. The chain recombines TRBV9 with TRBJ2-1, with TRBD2 matching over 8 bases. The V gene's germline CDR1 is SGDLS and CDR2 YYNGEE. The CDR3 contains 16 residues. Trimming removed 3 bases from V and 8 bases from J; junction bases left unmatched: 13. The CDR3 region is CASSASSSGSWDEQFF. CDR3 sequence (DNA): TGTGCCAGCAGCGCGAGTTCCAGCGGGAGCTGGGATGAGCAGTTCTTC.

This chain uses TRBV9 with TRBJ1-1, with 9 bases identical to TRBD1. Germline V gene data show CDR1 as SGDLS and CDR2 as YYNGEE. Unmatched junction bases numbered 16, after V lost 3 bases and J lost 4 bases. The CDR3 length is 18 residues. The CDR3 loop is CASSDNPRQGVLVTEAFF. The CDR3 DNA reads as TGTGCCAGCAGCGACAACCCCCGACAGGGGGTTTTGGTCACTGAAGCTTTCTTT.

V is TRBV29-1 and J is TRBJ1-4; D remains ambiguous. CDR1 and CDR2 from the germline V gene are SQVTM and ANQGSEA. This CDR3 region has 12 residues. The V end was cut by 5 bases, the J end by 6 bases, with 10 bases between. The CDR3 DNA sequence: TGCAGCGTTCGTAGGGAGGATGAAAAACTGTTTTTT. Translation gives CSVRREDEKLFF.

The chain combines TRBV5-1 with TRBJ2-5; D perhaps matches TRBD2 (5 bases). CDR1 and CDR2 from the germline V gene are SGHRS and YFSETQ. The V and J ends lost 0 bases and 4 bases respectively, with 7 bases between them. This CDR3 is built from 13 residues. The CDR3 bases are TGCGCCAGCAGCTTGGCTAGCCGAGAGACCCAGTACTTC. It is translated as CASSLASRETQYF.

This rearrangement joins TRBV15 to TRBJ2-7; maybe TRBD1 (6 bases). Trimming left V 6 bases short and J 3 bases short, with 6 bases between. CDR3 size: 11 residues. Germline V lookup: CDR1 LNHNV, CDR2 YYDKDF (reference sequence). The CDR3 bases are TGTGCCACCAGGACAGGCTACGAGCAGTACTTC. Its translation: CATRTGYEQYF.

V is TRBV7-2 and J is TRBJ1-5; D ambiguous. This CDR3 is built from 14 residues. With 5 bases removed from V and 0 bases from J, the gap between germline ends came to 8 bases. From germline, CDR1 is SGHTA and CDR2 FQGNSA. In DNA form, the CDR3 reads TGTGCCAGCAGCGTCGAACATAGCAATCAGCCCCAGCATTTT. Its translation is CASSVEHSNQPQHF.

This sequence joins TRBV4-3 and TRBJ2-3, with D tentatively TRBD1 (5 bases). The CDR3 spans 16 residues. CDR1 and CDR2 from the germline V gene are LGHNA and YSLEER. V shed 1 base and J shed 2 bases, with 13 bases lying between them. As DNA, the CDR3 is TGCGCCAGCAGCCAAGTTAGTCGACAGTCCACAGATACGCAGTATTTT. This encodes CASSQVSRQSTDTQYF.

The gene calls are TRBV7-9 and TRBJ2-7; D is unresolved. The germline gives CDR1 SEHNR, CDR2 FQNEAQ (reference sequence). This CDR3 spans 13 amino acids. Trimming pared 7 bases from V and 7 bases from J, leaving 17 bases between. The chain's CDR3 is CASIKDTPGEQYF. The CDR3 region has the DNA TGTGCCAGCATCAAAGACACTCCCGGAGAGCAGTACTTC.

This chain uses TRBV4-2 with TRBJ2-5; D gene unclear. The CDR3 runs to 16 residues. Per germline, CDR1 LGHNA and CDR2 YNFKEQ. V shed 3 bases and J shed 0 bases, with 14 bases lying between them. CDR3 DNA: TGTGCCAGCAGCCAGACAAATATGCTTAACCAAGAGACCCAGTACTTC. This encodes CASSQTNMLNQETQYF.

This chain links TRBV6-6 with TRBJ1-1; 11 bases agree with TRBD1. V gave up 6 bases and J gave up 4 bases; unmatched junction bases: 4. Germline-derived CDR1 and CDR2 are MNHNY and SVGAGI (reference sequence). The CDR3 sequence is 14 residues long. CDR3 DNA: TGTGCCAGCAGCCTCGGACAGGGGGCCACTGAAGCTTTCTTT. Amino acids: CASSLGQGATEAFF.